This TCR beta chain was retrieved from a study of glioma-infiltrating T cells after dendritic cell vaccination. Study-level information: Glioblastoma patients came from Phase I and II dendritic cell vaccination trials.

Profiling relied on immunoSEQ multiplex PCR, and the TCRdb table lists in-frame clones only, not all of them. The sample includes 100,000 to 120,000 clones, roughly 89% seen only once; the top ten take 2.5% to 3.5%. Time point reported: after dendritic cell vaccination, including at tumor progression/relapse. CDR1 SGHTS and CDR2 YDEGEE come from the germline V gene. After removal of 2 bases from V and 5 bases from J, the junction contained 13 bases not matched to a gene. The CDR3 covers 16 residues. This TCR was sampled from a human donor with glioblastoma. The specimen comprised blood, sampled after dendritic cell vaccination. The rearrangement links TRBV5-8 to TRBJ2-7; TRBD1 aligns across 7 bases. The CDR3 loop reads CASSLAGTVISDEQYF. Here the CDR3 DNA reads TGTGCCAGCAGCTTAGCCGGGACAGTAATAAGCGACGAGCAGTACTTC. The full variable domain, rest sourced from reference TRBV5-8 and TRBJ2-7, is EAGVTQSPTHLIKTRGQQATLRCSPISGHTSVYWYQQALGLGLQFLLWYDEGEERNRGNFPPRFSGRQFPNYSSELNVNALELEDSALYLCASSLAGTVISDEQYFGPGTRLTVT.